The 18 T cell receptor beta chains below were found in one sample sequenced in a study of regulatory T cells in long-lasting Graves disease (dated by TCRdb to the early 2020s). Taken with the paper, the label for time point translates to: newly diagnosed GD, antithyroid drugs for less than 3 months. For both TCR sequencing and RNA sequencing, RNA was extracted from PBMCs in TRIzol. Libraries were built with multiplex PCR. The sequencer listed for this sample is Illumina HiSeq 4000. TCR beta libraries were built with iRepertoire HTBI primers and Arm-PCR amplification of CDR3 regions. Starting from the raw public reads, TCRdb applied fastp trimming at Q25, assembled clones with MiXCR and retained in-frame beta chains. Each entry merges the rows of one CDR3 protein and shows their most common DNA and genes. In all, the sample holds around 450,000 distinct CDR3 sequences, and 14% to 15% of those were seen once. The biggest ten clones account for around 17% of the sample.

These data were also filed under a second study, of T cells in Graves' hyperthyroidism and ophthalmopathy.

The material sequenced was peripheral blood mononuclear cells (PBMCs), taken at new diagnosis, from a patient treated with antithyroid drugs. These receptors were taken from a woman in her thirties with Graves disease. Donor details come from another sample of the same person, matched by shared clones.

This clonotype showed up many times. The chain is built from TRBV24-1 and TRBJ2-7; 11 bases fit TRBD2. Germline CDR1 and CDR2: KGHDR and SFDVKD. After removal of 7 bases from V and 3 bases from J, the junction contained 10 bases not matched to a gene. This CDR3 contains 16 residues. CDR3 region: CATSAAIAGGDYEQYF. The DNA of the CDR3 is TGTGCCACCAGCGCCGCCATAGCGGGGGGGGACTACGAGCAGTACTTC.

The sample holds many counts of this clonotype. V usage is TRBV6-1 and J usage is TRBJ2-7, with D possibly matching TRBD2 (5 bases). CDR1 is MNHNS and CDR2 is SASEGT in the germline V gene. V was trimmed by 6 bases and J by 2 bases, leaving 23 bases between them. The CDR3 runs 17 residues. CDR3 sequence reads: CASSPGLIGIRAYEQYF. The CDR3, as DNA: TGTGCCAGCAGCCCCGGGCTGATCGGGATCCGGGCCTACGAGCAGTACTTC.

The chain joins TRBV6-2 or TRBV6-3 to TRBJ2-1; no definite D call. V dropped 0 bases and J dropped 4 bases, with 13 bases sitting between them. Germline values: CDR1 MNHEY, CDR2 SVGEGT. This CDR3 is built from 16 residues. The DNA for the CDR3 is TGTGCCAGCAGTTACTCGAAAACACTACATTACAATGAGCAGTTCTTC. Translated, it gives CASSYSKTLHYNEQFF.

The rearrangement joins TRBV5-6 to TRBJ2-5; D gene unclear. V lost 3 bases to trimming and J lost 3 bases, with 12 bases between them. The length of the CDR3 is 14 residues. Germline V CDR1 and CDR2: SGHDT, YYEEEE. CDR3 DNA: TGTGCCAGCAGCTCGGCCGGCCGGGAAGAGACCCAGTACTTC. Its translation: CASSSAGREETQYF.

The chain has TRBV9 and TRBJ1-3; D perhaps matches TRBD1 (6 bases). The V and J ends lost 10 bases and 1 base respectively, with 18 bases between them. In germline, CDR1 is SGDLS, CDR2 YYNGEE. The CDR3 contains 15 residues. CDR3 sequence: CAFLRGVRSGNTIYF. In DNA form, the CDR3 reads TGTGCCTTCCTGAGGGGGGTCAGGTCTGGAAACACCATATATTTT.

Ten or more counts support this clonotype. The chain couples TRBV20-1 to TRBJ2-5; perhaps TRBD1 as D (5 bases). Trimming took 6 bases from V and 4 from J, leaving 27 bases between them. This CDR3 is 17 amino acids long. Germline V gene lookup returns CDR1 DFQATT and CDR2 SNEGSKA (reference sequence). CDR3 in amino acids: CSAQSMKGQVIGETQYF. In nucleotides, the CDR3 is TGCAGTGCACAGTCGATGAAGGGGCAAGTTATTGGAGAGACCCAGTACTTC.

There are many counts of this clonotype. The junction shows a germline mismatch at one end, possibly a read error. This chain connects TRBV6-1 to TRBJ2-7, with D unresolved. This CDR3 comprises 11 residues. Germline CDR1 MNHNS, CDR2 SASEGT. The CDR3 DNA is TGTGCCAGCGGTGAGGCCTACGAGCAGTACTTC. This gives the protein CASGEAYEQYF.

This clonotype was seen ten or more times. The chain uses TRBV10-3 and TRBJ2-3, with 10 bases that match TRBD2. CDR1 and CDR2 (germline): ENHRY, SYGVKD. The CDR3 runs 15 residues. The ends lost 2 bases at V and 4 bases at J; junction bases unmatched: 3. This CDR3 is CAISEVAGGADTQYF. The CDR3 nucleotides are TGTGCCATCAGTGAGGTAGCGGGGGGCGCAGATACGCAGTATTTT.

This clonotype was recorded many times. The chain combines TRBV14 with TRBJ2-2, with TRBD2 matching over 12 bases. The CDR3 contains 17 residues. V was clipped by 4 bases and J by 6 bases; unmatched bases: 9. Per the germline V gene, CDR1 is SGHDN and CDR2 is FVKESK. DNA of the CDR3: TGTGCCAGCAGCCCACGCCTGACTAGCGGGAGTGCCGGGGAGCTGTTTTTT. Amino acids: CASSPRLTSGSAGELFF.

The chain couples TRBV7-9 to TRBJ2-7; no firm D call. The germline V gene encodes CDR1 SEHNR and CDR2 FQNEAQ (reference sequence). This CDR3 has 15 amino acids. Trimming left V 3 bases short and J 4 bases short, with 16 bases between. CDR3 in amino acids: CASSFFPDRTYEQYF. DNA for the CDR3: TGTGCCAGCAGCTTTTTTCCAGACCGAACTTACGAGCAGTACTTC.

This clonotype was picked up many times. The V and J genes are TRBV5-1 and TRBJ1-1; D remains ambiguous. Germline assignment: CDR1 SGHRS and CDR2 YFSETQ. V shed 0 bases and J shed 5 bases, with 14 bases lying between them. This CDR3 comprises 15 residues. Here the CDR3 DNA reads TGCGCCAGCAGCTTGGCCGAGGTTGGCAGGACTGAAGCTTTCTTT. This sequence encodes CASSLAEVGRTEAFF.

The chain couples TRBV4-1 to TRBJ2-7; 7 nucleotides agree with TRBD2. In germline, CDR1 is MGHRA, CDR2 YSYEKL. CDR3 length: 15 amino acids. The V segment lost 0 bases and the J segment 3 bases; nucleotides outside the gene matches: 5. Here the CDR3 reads CASSQDRGVGYEQYF. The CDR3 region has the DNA TGCGCCAGCAGCCAAGATCGGGGGGTGGGCTACGAGCAGTACTTC.

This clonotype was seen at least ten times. CDR3 residues: CASSQDQGQETQYF. CDR3 nucleotide sequence: TGCGCCAGCAGCCAAGATCAGGGACAAGAGACCCAGTACTTC. This chain connects TRBV4-1 to TRBJ2-5, with D perhaps matching TRBD1 (5 bases). The CDR3 is 14 residues long. CDR1 is MGHRA and CDR2 is YSYEKL in the germline V gene. The V end lost 0 bases, the J end lost 2 bases, and 7 bases lay between the germline ends.

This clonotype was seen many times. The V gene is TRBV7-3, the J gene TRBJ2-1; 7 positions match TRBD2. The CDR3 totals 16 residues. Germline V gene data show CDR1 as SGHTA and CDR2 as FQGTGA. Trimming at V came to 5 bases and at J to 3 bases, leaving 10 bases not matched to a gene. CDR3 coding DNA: TGTGCCAGCAGCCGTCAACCGACTAGCCGCTACAATGAGCAGTTCTTC. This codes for CASSRQPTSRYNEQFF.

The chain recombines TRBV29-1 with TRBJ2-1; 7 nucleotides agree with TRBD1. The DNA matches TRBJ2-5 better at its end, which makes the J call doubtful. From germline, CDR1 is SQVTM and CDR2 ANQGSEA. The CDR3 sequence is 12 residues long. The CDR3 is CSSADRWETQYF. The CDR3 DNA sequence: TGCAGTTCAGCGGACAGGTGGGAGACCCAGTACTTC.

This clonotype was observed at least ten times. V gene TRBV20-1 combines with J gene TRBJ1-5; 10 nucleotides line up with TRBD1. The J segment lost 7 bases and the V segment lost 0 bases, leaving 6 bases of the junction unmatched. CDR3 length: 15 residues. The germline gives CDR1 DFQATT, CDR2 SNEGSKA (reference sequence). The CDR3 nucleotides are TGCAGTGCTAGAGACGGGACAGGGGATTCACAGCCCCAGCATTTT. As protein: CSARDGTGDSQPQHF.

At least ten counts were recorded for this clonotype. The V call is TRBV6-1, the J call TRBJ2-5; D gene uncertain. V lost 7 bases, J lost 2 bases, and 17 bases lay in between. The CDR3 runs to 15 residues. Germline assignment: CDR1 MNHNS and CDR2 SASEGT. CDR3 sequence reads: CASNARFWDQETQYF. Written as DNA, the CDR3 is TGTGCCAGCAACGCCCGCTTCTGGGATCAAGAGACCCAGTACTTC.

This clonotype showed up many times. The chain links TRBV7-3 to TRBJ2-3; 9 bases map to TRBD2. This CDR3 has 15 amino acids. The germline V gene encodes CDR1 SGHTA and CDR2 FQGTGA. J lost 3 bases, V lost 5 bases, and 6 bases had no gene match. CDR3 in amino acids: CASSPSAGGTDTQYF. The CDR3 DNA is TGTGCCAGCAGCCCATCGGCGGGAGGGACAGATACGCAGTATTTT.